The rows below give T cell receptor beta chains drawn from one sample of a study of blood T cell repertoires in COVID-19. Data came from immunoSEQ multiplex PCR; TCRdb stores just in-frame clones and leaves some out. The sample records about 94,000 clones, 78% being singletons. What was sequenced was peripheral blood. Receptors were obtained from a man in his 70s with COVID-19, enrolled during active disease. Each CDR3 is given with its conserved first and last residue. The order of the fields is V gene, clone size, D gene, J gene, CDR3 DNA, CDR3 protein. The D gene is left open where the match is weak. Part of the rows lack a size; the others show once, few, many or a class for expanded clones.

TRBV9	.	TRBD2	TRBJ2-1	TGTGCCAGCAGCGGCACCGGGGGGGCCACCTACAATGAGCAGTTCTTC	CASSGTGGATYNEQFF
TRBV7-9	.	.	TRBJ1-5	TGTGCCAGCAGCTTAGAAACCGAACCAGGGAATCAGCCCCAGCATTTT	CASSLETEPGNQPQHF
TRBV11-2	.	.	TRBJ2-7	TGTGCCAGCAGCTCTAACAGTTTAGCCTACGAGCAGTACTTC	CASSSNSLAYEQYF
TRBV19	.	TRBD1	TRBJ1-3	TGTGCCAGTAGTATACAGGGGGTCTCTGGAAACACCATATATTTT	CASSIQGVSGNTIYF
TRBV30	.	TRBD1	TRBJ1-1	TGTGCCTGGAGTGCGGGACAGGGGAGGACTGAAGCTTTCTTT	CAWSAGQGRTEAFF
TRBV15	.	.	TRBJ1-1	TGTGCCACCAGCAGAGATGCGTACACTGAAGCTTTCTTT	CATSRDAYTEAFF
TRBV28	.	.	TRBJ1-4	TGTGCCAGCAGTTTACAGGCCGGCCGAATCCAAAAACTGTTTTTT	CASSLQAGRIQKLFF
TRBV18	once	.	TRBJ2-7	TGTGCCAGCTCACCCGCCGACGGGTACGAGCAGTACTTC	CASSPADGYEQYF
TRBV9	.	.	TRBJ2-5	TGTGCCAGCAGCGTACGCCATTTTCTGGGGGGTCAAGAGACCCAGTACTTC	CASSVRHFLGGQETQYF
TRBV5-5	.	.	TRBJ1-6	TGTGCCAGCAGCTATCCAGGAAGTGAACCCCTCCACTTT	CASSYPGSEPLHF
TRBV9	.	TRBD1	TRBJ1-2	TGTGCCAGCAGCGTTAAGGGACAGGGGGCGAGCTGGGACGGCTACACCTTC	CASSVKGQGASWDGYTF
TRBV16	.	TRBD2	TRBJ2-1	TGTGCCAGCAGCCAATACGTCACTAGCGGGGGGTACAATGAGCAGTTCTTC	CASSQYVTSGGYNEQFF
TRBV12-3/TRBV12-4	.	.	TRBJ1-1	TGTGCCAGCAGTCCAAGGCGCGGGGCTTTCTTT	CASSPRRGAFF
TRBV28	many	.	TRBJ2-7	TGTGCCACCTTCGGGGGTTACGAGCAGTACTTC	CATFGGYEQYF
TRBV28	.	.	TRBJ2-1	TGTGCCAGCAGTTTATCGACCGGGGCCTACAATGAGCAGTTCTTC	CASSLSTGAYNEQFF
TRBV27	.	TRBD1	TRBJ1-6	TGTGCCAGCAGTTTCGGACAGGAGGGTTCACCCCTCCACTTT	CASSFGQEGSPLHF
TRBV7-2	.	TRBD1	TRBJ1-2	TGTGCCAGCAGCTTAGTCGGTGGACAGGGCCGCGGCGGCTACACCTTC	CASSLVGGQGRGGYTF
TRBV29-1	.	TRBD1	TRBJ1-4	TGCAGCGTTGGGTACCAGTACAGGGGTAGGGGCAAGGATGAAGAACTGTTTTTT	CSVGYQYRGRGKDEELFF
TRBV9	.	.	TRBJ1-1	TGTGCCAGCAGCGGATACACAGGGACCAACACTGAAGCTTTCTTT	CASSGYTGTNTEAFF
TRBV6-5	.	.	TRBJ1-5	TGTGCCAGCAGTTACGCCCAGGGGAGCAATCAGCCCCAGCATTTT	CASSYAQGSNQPQHF
TRBV2	.	.	TRBJ1-5	TGTGCCAGCACTCAGGACAGTAATCAGCCCCAGCATTTT	CASTQDSNQPQHF